The 10 T cell receptor beta chains below were found in one sample sequenced in a study of memory CD4+ T cells and cytomegalovirus serostatus (dated by TCRdb to the late 2010s). A FACSAria II was used to sort memory CD4+ T cells, defined as single viable CD3+CD4+CD8-CD45RO+ cells. The method behind the library was the immunoSEQ multiplex PCR assay. Drawn from immuneACCESS, this table holds only the in-frame rearrangements with V and J called that TCRdb kept. Clones are partly lost; checked studies trace under half to an unresolved V gene and leave the rest unexplained. The sample includes about 38,000 clones, with around 80% observed a single time. The top ten hold over 4.5% of the sample. Sequenced: memory CD4+ T cells from blood. Receptor source: an adult in good health and CMV-seropositive.

The chain carries TRBV7-3 and TRBJ2-1, with 16 bases aligning to TRBD2. Germline V gives CDR1 SGHTA, CDR2 FQGTGA. V lost 2 bases, J lost 7 bases, and 11 bases stayed unmatched. CDR3 size: 19 residues. The CDR3 is CASSLGLGTSGRAGNEQFF. The CDR3 DNA sequence: TGTGCCAGCAGCTTAGGCCTGGGGACTAGCGGGAGGGCCGGAAATGAGCAGTTCTTC. Complete variable domain (other parts from reference TRBV7-3 and TRBJ2-1): GAGVSQTPSNKVTEKGKYVELRCDPISGHTALYWYRQSLGQGPEFLIYFQGTGAADDSGLPNDRFFAVRPEGSVSTLKIQRTERGDSAVYLCASSLGLGTSGRAGNEQFFGPGTRLTVL.

The chain has TRBV7-2 and TRBJ2-7; D is undetermined. CDR3 length: 13 residues. V lost 1 base and J 4 bases, leaving 8 bases between the germline ends. The germline V gene has CDR1 SGHTA and CDR2 FQGNSA. The CDR3 nucleotides are TGTGCCAGCAGCTTAGACGTTATTTACGAGCAGTACTTC. It translates to CASSLDVIYEQYF. The variable domain in full, completed from reference TRBV7-2 and TRBJ2-7, reads GAGVSQSPSNKVTEKGKDVELRCDPISGHTALYWYRQSLGQGLEFLIYFQGNSAPDKSGLPSDRFSAERTGGSVSTLTIQRTQQEDSAVYLCASSLDVIYEQYFGPGTRLTVT.

CDR3 protein: CASSVSGTYNEQFF. In DNA, the CDR3 is TGTGCCAGCAGTGTTTCAGGCACCTACAATGAGCAGTTCTTC. This chain connects TRBV2 to TRBJ2-1; D not certain. Germline lookup yields CDR1 SNHLY and CDR2 FYNNEI. CDR3 size: 14 residues. V gave up 4 bases and J gave up 2 bases, with 9 bases separating them.

A few counts support this clone. The chain uses TRBV4-1 and TRBJ2-3; 9 bases line up with TRBD2. Germline V CDR1 and CDR2: MGHRA, YSYEKL. With 4 bases clipped from V and 1 base from J, the junction kept 6 bases outside the gene matches. The CDR3 consists of 16 residues. CDR3 bases: TGCGCCAGCAGCCTGGGTAGCGGGGGCCGCACAGATACGCAGTATTTT. Encoded protein: CASSLGSGGRTDTQYF.

V gene TRBV29-1 combines with J gene TRBJ2-3; D remains unclear. The germline V gene has CDR1 SQVTM and CDR2 ANQGSEA. V dropped 1 base and J dropped 2 bases, with 10 bases sitting between them. This CDR3 is 14 amino acids long. The CDR3 sequence is CSVEVDIATDTQYF. The CDR3 region has the DNA TGCAGCGTTGAAGTCGACATAGCCACAGATACGCAGTATTTT.

The chain joins TRBV7-8 to TRBJ1-5, with D possibly being TRBD1 (6 bases). Germline V gives CDR1 SGHVS, CDR2 FQNEAQ. V lost 0 bases and J 1 base, leaving 10 bases between the germline ends. This CDR3 comprises 16 residues. The CDR3 nucleotides read TGTGCCAGCAGCTTAGCGGGGGGGGCGAGCAATCAGCCCCAGCATTTT. Protein: CASSLAGGASNQPQHF.

The chain is built from TRBV7-2 and TRBJ2-4, with D maybe TRBD1 (5 bases). From germline, CDR1 is SGHTA and CDR2 FQGNSA. There are 16 residues in the CDR3. V shed 2 bases and J shed 0 bases, with 11 bases lying between them. This chain's CDR3 is CASSLTGRVAKNIQYF. The CDR3 DNA is TGTGCCAGCAGCTTAACTGGCAGGGTAGCCAAAAACATTCAGTACTTC.

CDR3 in amino acids: CASSLEPQQNTEAFF. For the CDR3, the DNA is TGTGCCAGCAGCTTAGAACCGCAACAGAACACTGAAGCTTTCTTT. The rearrangement links TRBV7-9 to TRBJ1-1, with D hard to call. The CDR3 loop spans 15 amino acids. Per germline, CDR1 SEHNR and CDR2 FQNEAQ (reference sequence). Trimming stripped 1 base from V and 1 base from J, with 10 bases between.

There are a few counts of this clone. A junction boundary mismatches the germline segment, possibly from a read error. Within the sample, other DNA sequences also encode this same CDR3. The chain carries TRBV7-7 and TRBJ2-5; D call uncertain. The germline gives CDR1 SSHAT, CDR2 FNYEAQ (reference sequence). CDR3 size: 13 residues. The CDR3 coding sequence is TGTGCTAGCAGCTTAGGTGTGAGGGAGACCCAGTACTTC. Protein product: CASSLGVRETQYF.

The chain is built from TRBV18 and TRBJ1-6; TRBD1 might be the D (5 bases). The V gene lost 3 bases and the J gene lost 4 bases, with 10 bases spanning the gap. The CDR3 is made up of 15 amino acids. The germline CDR1 and CDR2 sequences are KGHSH and LQKENI. This CDR3 is CASSPGGDYNSPLHF. The CDR3 DNA sequence: TGTGCCAGCTCACCCGGGGGGGATTATAATTCACCCCTCCACTTT. Based on the CDR3 plus reference TRBV18 and TRBJ1-6, the full variable domain is NAGVMQNPRHLVRRRGQEARLRCSPMKGHSHVYWYRQLPEEGLKFMVYLQKENIIDESGMPKERFSAEFPKEGPSILRIQQVVRGDSAAYFCASSPGGDYNSPLHFGNGTRLTVT.